The clone carrying this TCR beta chain was counted a single time. This sample stems from a study of PD-L1 blockade in urothelial cancer. Study at large: The patients first took atezolizumab around 2014, receiving 1,200 mg intravenously every 3 weeks. About 90% of the roughly 30 patients were men who had bladder-origin urothelial cancer. The median number of T cells present in blood samples was fewer than 150,000.

As for time point: pretreatment peripheral blood. Patients in the study were battling locally advanced or metastatic urothelial carcinoma. The repertoire was sequenced with immunoSEQ multiplex PCR; TCRdb's copy has only in-frame clones and lacks some. The table lists some 120,000 clones, 65% to 85% of them singletons, with roughly 3.5% in the top ten. The CDR3 has 15 residues. V was cut by 0 bases and J by 0 bases, with 8 bases left in between. Germline CDR1 and CDR2: MNHEY and SVGAGI. Specimen: PBMCs, collected around atezolizumab (anti-PD-L1) treatment. This sequence originates from a man aged 45-65 years with urothelial cancer. The V and J genes are TRBV6-5 and TRBJ1-1; unclear D gene. This CDR3 is CASSYSRRLNTEAFF. The DNA for the CDR3 is TGTGCCAGCAGTTACTCTAGGCGGCTGAACACTGAAGCTTTCTTT.